Below, one T cell receptor beta chain is given with its context. Its target is unknown. The entry originates in a study of cytomegalovirus exposure and HLA in healthy donors. General study results and limits: In vitro checks showed that a few CMV-associated chains really do target CMV antigens. According to reports, the classifier identified cytomegalovirus status with high specificity and sensitivity. One variant, a missense change in DCLRE1C, was linked in a later analysis to TCR beta V- and J-gene trimming. Prior analysis indicated that the majority of TCR beta V segments exhibited productivity approximately 90% or approximately 30% of the time.

The V end was cut by 3 bases, the J end by 7 bases, with 15 bases between. CDR3 length: 15 amino acids. The germline V gene encodes CDR1 PRHDT and CDR2 FYEKMQ (reference sequence). 13 Jbeta primers and 60 Vbeta primers were used for the PCR. The protocol was immunoSEQ multiplex PCR, while the TCRdb copy is restricted to in-frame clones and leaves out a portion. Among around 150,000 clones listed, around 84% were seen once. V gene TRBV13 combines with J gene TRBJ2-2; tentatively, D is TRBD2 (7 bases). What was sequenced was PBMCs. This sequence originates from a woman aged 40 to 49 in good health and CMV-seronegative. The CDR3 loop reads CASSFGRGLVGELFF. CDR3 DNA sequence: TGTGCCAGCAGCTTTGGGCGGGGGCTCGTCGGGGAGCTGTTTTTT.